This entry concerns a single TCR beta chain. The antigen remains undetermined. Its ends do not fully match the called genes, so a read error is possible. TCRdb reprocessed the 5' RACE reads with MiXCR, giving one entry per CDR3 protein. The profile shows 450,000 to 650,000 distinct CDR3 sequences, around 15% of them singletons. The data were taken from a study of identical twins. General study points: Partial confounding of zero-insertion analyses by invariant MAIT and iNKT cells was possible. Sharing of beta out-of-frame sequences by twins showed a weaker excess.

Only healthy Caucasians were included as donors. The sample was also linked to a second study, of yellow fever vaccine responses in identical twins.

The sequence derives from a woman aged 18-29 years in good health. The material sequenced was CD4+ T cells sorted from blood.

The CDR3 nucleotides read TGTGCCAGCAGGTTAGAGGCGGAGACCCAGTACTTC. Its translation is CASRLEAETQYF. The V and J genes are TRBV12-3 or TRBV12-4 and TRBJ2-5; D unresolved. This CDR3 region has 12 residues.